A selection of T cell receptor beta chains follows, all from one sample in a study of T-cell reconstitution after alpha-beta-depleted transplantation in children. MiXCR was run by TCRdb on the PCR reads, yielding one entry per CDR3 protein. The table shows over 550,000 distinct CDR3 sequences, with about 10% occurring only once. The specimen comprised PBMCs from the stem cell graft donor, sampled from the stem cell graft. The receptors stem from a human donor who donated a stem cell graft to a child with acute myeloid leukemia. Each CDR3 is given with its conserved first and last residue. A D gene is named only where the DNA matches it firmly. A clone size is listed for some rows: how often the clone was seen (once, few, many), or a class if it is expanded.

>TRBV2|TRBJ1-2|.|.
CASSVGESYGYTF
TGTGCCAGCAGTGTGGGGGAAAGTTATGGCTACACCTTC
>TRBV6-1|TRBJ2-2|TRBD2|.
CARTFASGDANTGELFF
TGTGCCAGAACCTTTGCTAGCGGAGACGCGAACACCGGGGAGCTGTTTTTT
>TRBV3-1|TRBJ1-2|.|.
CASSQDLGGRGGYTF
TGTGCCAGCAGCCAAGATCTGGGGGGACGAGGCGGCTACACCTTC
>TRBV6-2/TRBV6-3|TRBJ2-3|TRBD2|few
CASSGLAGTVTQYF
TGTGCCAGCAGCGGACTAGCGGGAACGGTTACGCAGTATTTT
>TRBV2|TRBJ2-3|.|.
CASSSDPPDTQYF
TGTGCCAGCAGTTCGGACCCTCCAGATACGCAGTATTTT
>TRBV7-9|TRBJ2-5|.|.
CASSPPPIGQYQETQYF
TGTGCCAGCAGCCCACCCCCTATAGGACAGTACCAAGAGACCCAGTACTTC
>TRBV5-1|TRBJ1-1|.|few
CASSLARTQNTEAFF
TGCGCCAGCAGCTTGGCCCGGACACAGAACACTGAAGCTTTCTTT
>TRBV20-1|TRBJ1-1|TRBD1|many
CSALGQGLNTEAFF
TGCAGTGCTTTGGGACAGGGTTTGAACACTGAAGCTTTCTTT
>TRBV19|TRBJ2-1|TRBD2|many
CASSRTTLFLAGGPNEQFF
TGTGCCAGTAGTAGGACCACGCTATTTTTAGCGGGAGGTCCCAATGAGCAGTTCTTC
>TRBV5-1|TRBJ2-5|.|.
CASSFGGTRQETQYF
TGCGCCAGCAGCTTCGGCGGGACCCGACAAGAGACCCAGTACTTC
>TRBV27|TRBJ2-3|TRBD2|few
CASKGLASTDTQYF
TGTGCCAGCAAGGGACTAGCGAGCACAGATACGCAGTATTTT
>TRBV7-2|TRBJ2-7|.|.
CASSLPDSWSRGEQYF
TGTGCCAGCAGCTTGCCTGATTCGTGGTCGAGGGGCGAGCAGTACTTC
>TRBV7-2|TRBJ2-3|TRBD2|many
CASSRGLSTDTQYF
TGTGCCAGCAGCCGGGGACTATCCACAGATACGCAGTATTTT
>TRBV3-1|TRBJ2-4|.|.
CASSQEGDIQYF
TGTGCCAGCAGCCAAGAAGGGGACATTCAGTACTTC
>TRBV12-3/TRBV12-4|TRBJ1-1|.|few
CASTPRQSGTEAFF
TGTGCCAGCACCCCTCGCCAGTCGGGTACTGAAGCTTTCTTT
>TRBV2|TRBJ2-1|TRBD2|.
CASSLVGTSGGSSFNEQFF
TGTGCCAGCAGTTTGGTAGGGACTAGCGGGGGTAGCTCCTTCAATGAGCAGTTCTTC
>TRBV2|TRBJ2-1|TRBD2|.
CASSERRAGAYNEQFF
TGTGCCAGCAGTGAAAGACGTGCGGGAGCCTACAATGAGCAGTTCTTC
>TRBV6-1|TRBJ1-3|.|few
CASSEYRLSGNTIYF
TGTGCCAGCAGTGAATACAGACTCTCTGGAAACACCATATATTTT
>TRBV29-1|TRBJ2-5|.|many
CSVRSGQETQYF
TGCAGCGTCCGAAGCGGTCAAGAGACCCAGTACTTC
>TRBV5-1|TRBJ2-3|TRBD2|many
CASSSPPGTSGRYRTDTQYF
TGCGCCAGCAGCTCACCTCCCGGGACTAGCGGGAGGTACCGCACAGATACGCAGTATTTT
>TRBV20-1|TRBJ1-2|TRBD1|.
CSAKAPGQGYGYTF
TGCAGTGCTAAAGCTCCGGGACAGGGATATGGCTACACCTTC
>TRBV27|TRBJ2-3|.|few
CASTPRPYGPTDTQYF
TGTGCCAGCACCCCAAGGCCTTACGGGCCCACAGATACGCAGTATTTT